Below, 19 T cell receptor beta chains from the same sample are listed, as sequenced in a study of graft-versus-host responses after intestinal transplantation. Clones were read by immunoSEQ multiplex PCR, and TCRdb kept only the in-frame ones, dropping some. The table has roughly 110,000 clones, approximately 86% seen once. These receptors lack a known antigen. This sample comprised unstimulated CD4+ T cells sorted from spleen or lymph node cells, obtained before transplant. Every receptor here comes from a human donor who was the organ donor for an intestinal transplant.

The gene calls are TRBV7-6 and TRBJ1-4, with D possibly matching TRBD1 (5 bases). Trimming shortened V by 7 bases and J by 1 base, and 10 bases separated the two germline ends. The germline V gene has CDR1 SGHVS and CDR2 FNYEAQ. The CDR3 covers 14 residues. The CDR3 here is CASKSGRTNEKLFF. As DNA, the CDR3 is TGTGCCAGCAAATCAGGGAGAACTAATGAAAAACTGTTTTTT.

This chain connects TRBV6-1 to TRBJ2-1; D unresolved. The V and J ends lost 5 bases and 4 bases respectively, with 6 bases between them. The CDR3 contains 12 residues. The germline V gene has CDR1 MNHNS and CDR2 SASEGT. The CDR3: CASSFQYNEQFF. The CDR3 DNA sequence: TGTGCCAGCAGTTTTCAATACAATGAGCAGTTCTTC.

The V call is TRBV4-2, the J call TRBJ2-7; no firm D call. Trimming took 0 bases from V and 2 from J, leaving 5 bases between them. From germline, CDR1 is LGHNA and CDR2 YNFKEQ. The CDR3 length is 13 residues. The CDR3, as DNA: TGTGCCAGCAGCCAAGATAGGGCCTACGAGCAGTACTTC. Translated: CASSQDRAYEQYF.

V gene TRBV4-1 combines with J gene TRBJ2-4, with D hard to call. The CDR3 totals 18 residues. V gave up 1 base and J gave up 0 bases, with 16 bases separating them. Germline-derived CDR1 and CDR2 are MGHRA and YSYEKL. Here the CDR3 DNA reads TGCGCCAGCAGCCAAGGGGAATCTCATTTTTTAGCCAAAAACATTCAGTACTTC. Amino acids: CASSQGESHFLAKNIQYF.

This clone was detected only a few times. This chain joins TRBV5-1 and TRBJ1-2; no clear D. CDR1 is SGHRS, CDR2 YFSETQ, per germline. V dropped 0 bases and J dropped 0 bases, with 6 bases sitting between them. The CDR3 is made up of 14 amino acids. CDR3 residues: CASSLEGANYGYTF. CDR3 sequence (DNA): TGCGCCAGCAGCTTGGAGGGAGCTAACTATGGCTACACCTTC.

The J gene is TRBJ1-1, the V gene TRBV2; no reliable D call. This CDR3 is 12 amino acids long. Germline V gene sequence: CDR1 SNHLY, CDR2 FYNNEI. Trimming pared 6 bases from V and 7 bases from J, leaving 12 bases between. The DNA of the CDR3 is TGTGCCAGCAGGACTCCTGCAGGTGAAGCTTTCTTT. This gives the protein CASRTPAGEAFF.

This chain uses TRBV6-5 with TRBJ2-7, with D unclear. The V gene lost 5 bases and the J gene lost 2 bases, with 13 bases spanning the gap. Per germline, CDR1 MNHEY and CDR2 SVGAGI. The CDR3 loop spans 14 amino acids. CDR3 region: CASSDGMPPYEQYF. The DNA for the CDR3 is TGTGCCAGCAGTGACGGAATGCCCCCCTACGAGCAGTACTTC.

The V gene is TRBV2, the J gene TRBJ2-7; D uncertain. V lost 6 bases and J lost 3, with 9 bases in between. Germline CDR1 SNHLY, CDR2 FYNNEI. The CDR3 is 12 residues long. CDR3 region: CASRPFRYEQYF. Here the CDR3 DNA reads TGTGCCAGCAGGCCGTTTCGCTACGAGCAGTACTTC.

The chain couples TRBV11-2 to TRBJ1-2; a weak D match, TRBD1 (6 bases). The CDR3 is 17 residues long. With 2 bases removed from V and 0 bases from J, the gap between germline ends came to 16 bases. From germline, CDR1 is SGHAT and CDR2 FQNNGV. CDR3 protein: CASSLIGHRTANYGYTF. CDR3 sequence (DNA): TGTGCCAGCAGCTTAATAGGTCACAGGACAGCTAACTATGGCTACACCTTC.

With regard to this clone: Other DNA sequences in this sample translate to the same CDR3. The chain links TRBV19 to TRBJ1-2, with D possibly TRBD1 on 5 matching bases. This CDR3 spans 16 amino acids. Deletions cut 2 bases from V and 7 bases from J, with 20 bases between. The germline V gene has CDR1 LNHDA and CDR2 SQIVND (reference sequence). The CDR3 region is CASSIILGQGGAGYTF. CDR3 sequence (DNA): TGTGCCAGTAGTATAATTCTCGGGCAGGGAGGAGCTGGCTACACCTTC.

This clone appeared a few times. The rearrangement uses TRBV2 and TRBJ1-3, with D hard to call. The length of the CDR3 is 14 residues. From germline, CDR1 is SNHLY and CDR2 FYNNEI. Trimming took off 2 bases at V and 4 bases at J, with 9 bases between the two ends. The chain's CDR3 is CASSEIEGGNTIYF. The CDR3 DNA follows: TGTGCCAGCAGTGAAATCGAGGGCGGAAACACCATATATTTT.

This clone was picked up a small number of times. J is TRBJ1-1 and V is TRBV18; the D is unclear. The CDR3 totals 13 residues. Germline values: CDR1 KGHSH, CDR2 LQKENI. The V end lost 1 base, the J end lost 5 bases, and 8 bases lay between the germline ends. The CDR3 spells CASSPLGGTEAFF. DNA for the CDR3: TGTGCCAGCTCACCACTAGGAGGGACTGAAGCTTTCTTT.

This clone has a single count. V and J are TRBV7-6 and TRBJ2-5, with 11 bases that match TRBD2. Germline loops: CDR1 SGHVS, CDR2 FNYEAQ. The CDR3 length is 16 residues. J gave up 3 bases and V 0 bases, and 3 bases lay outside the gene matches. This CDR3 is CASSLALAGGEETQYF. DNA for the CDR3: TGTGCCAGCAGCTTAGCGCTAGCGGGGGGTGAAGAGACCCAGTACTTC.

This chain connects TRBV6-5 to TRBJ2-1; no firm D call. Trimming removed 5 bases at V and 0 bases at J, with 8 bases between. This CDR3 is built from 14 residues. Looked up from germline, CDR1 is MNHEY and CDR2 is SVGAGI. CDR3 loop: CASSRRSSYNEQFF. The CDR3 DNA is TGTGCCAGCAGTCGTAGAAGCTCCTACAATGAGCAGTTCTTC.

The V gene is TRBV5-4, the J gene TRBJ2-1; a weak D match, TRBD1 (5 bases). Germline V gives CDR1 SGHNT, CDR2 YYREEE (reference sequence). The CDR3 extends over 12 amino acids. Trimming shortened V by 4 bases and J by 7 bases, and 9 bases separated the two germline ends. For the CDR3, the DNA is TGTGCCAGCAGCAGGGGATTTAATGAGCAGTTCTTC. Amino acid sequence: CASSRGFNEQFF.

The V and J genes are TRBV5-1 and TRBJ1-1; possibly TRBD1 for D (6 bases). The germline V and J ends were trimmed by 0 bases and 3 bases, with 15 bases remaining between them. Germline V lookup: CDR1 SGHRS, CDR2 YFSETQ. CDR3 length equals 16 residues. The CDR3: CASSLGHRDTHTEAFF. The CDR3 DNA follows: TGCGCCAGCAGCTTGGGGCATCGGGACACTCACACTGAAGCTTTCTTT.

The chain links TRBV5-1 to TRBJ2-1; TRBD2 is a possible D gene (6 bases). This CDR3 has 17 residues. The V gene lost 0 bases and the J gene lost 3 bases, with 16 bases spanning the gap. CDR1 is SGHRS, CDR2 YFSETQ, per germline. The CDR3 region is CASSLGAGGRGYNEQFF. The CDR3 coding sequence is TGCGCCAGCAGCTTGGGCGCTGGGGGGAGAGGCTACAATGAGCAGTTCTTC.

This clone was found once. The rearrangement links TRBV11-3 to TRBJ2-7, with no clear D. The V gene lost 5 bases and the J gene lost 2 bases, with 13 bases spanning the gap. CDR1 and CDR2 (germline): SGHNT, YENEEA. There are 14 residues in the CDR3. CDR3 sequence (DNA): TGTGCCAGCAGCCCAGCACAGTACCCCTACGAGCAGTACTTC. Translating gives CASSPAQYPYEQYF.

V and J are TRBV19 and TRBJ2-1, with 8 bases that match TRBD2. V was pared by 6 bases and J by 6 bases, with 10 bases of the junction left unmatched. This CDR3 contains 15 residues. Germline CDR1 LNHDA, CDR2 SQIVND (reference sequence). In DNA, the CDR3 is TGTGCCAGTAGGGAACCCGGGACTAGACCCAATGAGCAGTTCTTC. Translating it yields CASREPGTRPNEQFF.